The clone carrying this T cell receptor beta chain was detected only a few times. In germline, CDR1 is GTSNPN, CDR2 SVGIG (reference sequence). The CDR3 consists of 13 residues. V was cut by 2 bases and J by 4 bases, with 9 bases left in between. The data are from a study of blood T cell repertoires in COVID-19. The overall study: Sites across the United States, Italy and Spain contributed samples from acute and convalescent COVID-19.

TCRdb's table, derived via immunoSEQ multiplex PCR, lists solely in-frame clones and lacks some. The sample carries 250,000 or so clones, about 80% recorded once. This TCR was recovered from a man aged 60-69 years who had recovered from COVID-19. This chain joins TRBV30 and TRBJ1-5; tentatively, D is TRBD1 (5 bases). Sequenced sample: PBMCs or T cells enriched from blood (not recorded which). The CDR3 DNA reads TGTGCCTGGAGTCCCCAGGGAAATCAGCCCCAGCATTTT. It specifies CAWSPQGNQPQHF. Full variable domain (outside the CDR3, taken from reference TRBV30 and TRBJ1-5): SQTIHQWPATLVQPVGSPLSLECTVEGTSNPNLYWYRQAAGRGLQLLFYSVGIGQISSEVPQNLSASRPQDRQFILSSKKLLLSDSGFYLCAWSPQGNQPQHFGDGTRLSIL.